This T cell receptor (beta chain) was documented in a study of blood T cells in healthy people across ages. Trimming removed 7 bases from V and 3 bases from J, with 13 bases in between. The CDR3 has 13 residues. Germline lookup yields CDR1 SQVTM and CDR2 ANQGSEA. Combining a sample-barcoded 5' primer with a J-beta primer mix, a second PCR ran for roughly 7 to 11 cycles. TCRdb ran MiXCR on the 5' RACE reads and lists one entry per CDR3 protein. The sample consists of under 2,000,000 distinct CDR3 sequences, around half of them appearing once. This chain connects TRBV29-1 to TRBJ2-1, with D possibly being TRBD1 (7 bases). Sequenced: blood. The clonotype originates from a woman aged 40-49 years in good health. CDR3 protein: CSGQGGVYNEQFF. CDR3 nucleotide sequence: TGCAGCGGTCAGGGGGGCGTCTACAATGAGCAGTTCTTC.